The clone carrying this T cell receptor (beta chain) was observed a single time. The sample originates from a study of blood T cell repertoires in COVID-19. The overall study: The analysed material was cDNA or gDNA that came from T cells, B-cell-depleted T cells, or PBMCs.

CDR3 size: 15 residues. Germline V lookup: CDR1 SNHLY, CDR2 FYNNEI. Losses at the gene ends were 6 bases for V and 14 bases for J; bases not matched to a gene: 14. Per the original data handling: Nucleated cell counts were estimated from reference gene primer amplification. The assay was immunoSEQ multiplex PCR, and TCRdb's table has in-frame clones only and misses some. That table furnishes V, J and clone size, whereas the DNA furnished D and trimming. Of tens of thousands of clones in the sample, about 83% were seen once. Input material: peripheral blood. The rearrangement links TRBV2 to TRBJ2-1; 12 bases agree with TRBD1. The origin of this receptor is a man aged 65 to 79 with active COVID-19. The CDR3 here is CASRRDRGPSQEEFF. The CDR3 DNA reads TGTGCCAGCAGGAGGGACAGGGGGCCCTCCCAAGAAGAGTTCTTC. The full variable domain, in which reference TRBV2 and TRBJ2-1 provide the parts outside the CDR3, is EPEVTQTPSHQVTQMGQEVILRCVPISNHLYFYWYRQILGQKVEFLVSFYNNEISEKSEIFDDQFSVERPDGSNFTLKIRSTKLEDSAMYFCASRRDRGPSQEEFFGPGTRLTVL.